Shown below are 5 T cell receptor beta chains from a single sample sequenced in a study of blood T cell repertoires in COVID-19. The protocol was immunoSEQ multiplex PCR, while the TCRdb copy is restricted to in-frame clones and leaves out a portion. The sample carries some 170,000 clones, about 79% recorded once. Input material: PBMCs or T cells enriched from blood (not recorded which). Receptors originate from a man aged 45-65 years who had recovered from COVID-19.

The rearrangement joins TRBV30 to TRBJ2-7, with D hard to call. CDR1 GTSNPN and CDR2 SVGIG come from the germline V gene (reference sequence). The CDR3 loop spans 13 amino acids. Trimming left V 2 bases short and J 3 bases short, with 11 bases between. CDR3 sequence reads: CAWSLPLSYEQYF. CDR3 coding DNA: TGTGCCTGGAGTTTACCTCTGAGCTACGAGCAGTACTTC.

The V gene is TRBV3-1 (or the pseudogene TRBV3-2), the J gene TRBJ1-2, with D maybe TRBD1 (5 bases). This CDR3 contains 14 residues. Germline-derived CDR1 and CDR2 are LGHDT and YNNKEL (reference sequence). V dropped 3 bases and J dropped 3 bases, with 11 bases sitting between them. The CDR3 nucleotides read TGTGCCAGCAGCCAGGCGCGGGGGGACTATGGCTACACCTTC. Translating it yields CASSQARGDYGYTF.

The V gene is TRBV11-2, the J gene TRBJ1-6, with 7 bases lining up with TRBD1. With V trimmed by 5 bases and J by 7 bases, 8 bases remained unmatched. CDR3 size: 15 residues. CDR1 SGHAT and CDR2 FQNNGV come from the germline V gene. The CDR3 nucleotides read TGTGCCAGCAGCCCCAGGAAGACAGGGAATTCACCCCTCCACTTT. Its translation is CASSPRKTGNSPLHF. Full variable domain (missing parts from reference TRBV11-2 and TRBJ1-6): EAGVAQSPRYKIIEKRQSVAFWCNPISGHATLYWYQQILGQGPKLLIQFQNNGVVDDSQLPKDRFSAERLKGVDSTLKIQPAKLEDSAVYLCASSPRKTGNSPLHFGNGTRLTVT.

This clone was seen just once. A much larger clone differs by one base, so this may be a read error. The chain is built from TRBV19 and TRBJ1-1, with 7 bases that match TRBD1. This CDR3 has 14 amino acids. Germline CDR1 reads LNHDA; CDR2 reads SQIVND (reference sequence). The ends lost 7 bases at V and 0 bases at J; junction bases unmatched: 5. CDR3 sequence (DNA): TGTGCCAGTACCCCGGGACAGATGAACACTGAAGCTTTCTTT. Amino acid sequence: CASTPGQMNTEAFF.

The chain uses TRBV19 and TRBJ2-7, with D perhaps matching TRBD2 (6 bases). The V and J ends lost 3 bases and 5 bases respectively, with 14 bases between them. The CDR3 has 14 residues. Germline assignment: CDR1 LNHDA and CDR2 SQIVND (reference sequence). CDR3 sequence reads: CASSIRRAGDEQYF. The DNA for the CDR3 is TGTGCCAGTAGTATTAGGAGGGCTGGCGACGAGCAGTACTTC.